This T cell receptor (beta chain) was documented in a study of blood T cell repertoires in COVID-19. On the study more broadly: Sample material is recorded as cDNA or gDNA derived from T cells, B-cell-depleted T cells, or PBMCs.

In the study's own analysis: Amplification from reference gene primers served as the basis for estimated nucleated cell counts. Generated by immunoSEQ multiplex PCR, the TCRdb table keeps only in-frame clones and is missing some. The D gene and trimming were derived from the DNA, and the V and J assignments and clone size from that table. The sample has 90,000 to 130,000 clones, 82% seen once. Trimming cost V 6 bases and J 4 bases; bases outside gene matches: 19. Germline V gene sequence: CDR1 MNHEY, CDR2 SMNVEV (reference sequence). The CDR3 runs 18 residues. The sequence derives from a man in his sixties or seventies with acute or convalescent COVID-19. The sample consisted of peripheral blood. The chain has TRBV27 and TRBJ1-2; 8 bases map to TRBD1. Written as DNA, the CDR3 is TGTGCCAGCAGCTATACGGGACAGGTCCTGGGAAAATCCTATGGCTACACCTTC. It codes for CASSYTGQVLGKSYGYTF.